This record covers a single T cell receptor beta chain. The data derive from a study of T cell changes during pregnancy in multiple sclerosis. TCRdb keeps only in-frame clones here, not all; method: immunoSEQ multiplex PCR. The data hold 40,000 to 55,000 clones, with around 94% observed a single time. Germline CDR1 WSHSY, CDR2 SAAADI. The V and J ends lost 4 bases and 4 bases respectively, with 13 bases between them. The CDR3 is made up of 15 amino acids. This clonotype originated in a female donor with multiple sclerosis, enrolled in a pregnancy study. The chain couples TRBV10-2 to TRBJ2-2, with TRBD1 as a possible D gene (7 bases). This sample comprised CD4+ T cells from peripheral blood mononuclear cells, obtained in the third trimester of pregnancy. Written as DNA, the CDR3 is TGCGCCAGCAGTGCTGCAGGGGGAGGCACCGGGGAGCTGTTTTTT. Encoded protein: CASSAAGGGTGELFF.